What follows is one TCR beta chain and its context. This sample stems from a study of technical replicates of blood from several donors. Assay: immunoSEQ multiplex PCR; the TCRdb copy retains only in-frame clones and omits some. The repertoire holds around 62,000 clones, with roughly 98% as singletons. J gave up 7 bases and V 6 bases, and 5 bases lay outside the gene matches. The CDR3 has 14 amino acids. Germline V gene lookup returns CDR1 WNHNN and CDR2 SYGVQD (reference sequence). This sequence originates from a human donor in good health. The source material was T cells isolated from PBMCs. V gene TRBV10-1 combines with J gene TRBJ1-6, with TRBD1 matching over 8 bases. DNA of the CDR3: TGCGCCAGCAGACAGGACAGGGTGAATTCACCCCTCCACTTT. Translated, it gives CASRQDRVNSPLHF.